The clone carrying this TCR beta chain showed up just a few times. No antigen is known for it. MiXCR, run by TCRdb on the reads, gives a single entry per CDR3 protein. The table shows some 240,000 distinct CDR3 sequences, with 15% to 20% occurring only once. This record comes from a study of T cell repertoires in cytomegalovirus infection. Study at large: Both CMV infection and a matching HLA type were indicated by public TCR beta signatures. Study results and limitations: Totalled public TCR beta family frequency picked out people who carried CMV plus the relevant HLA. Dominating the ex vivo response were HLA-C-restricted CMV-specific TCR beta clonotypes.

This sequence was found in a human donor in good health (CMV status not recorded). Some clones in this sample may be carry-over from other donors' samples. Sequencing used CD8+ T cells from PBMCs.

In DNA form, the CDR3 reads TGTGCCAGCAGCTTAACCGCACTAGCGGGGGCCAACACCGGGGAGCTGTTTTTT. This codes for CASSLTALAGANTGELFF. V usage is TRBV11-2 and J usage is TRBJ2-2; 11 nucleotides match TRBD2. Germline loops: CDR1 SGHAT, CDR2 FQNNGV. V shed 2 bases, J shed 2 bases, and the junction held 7 bases outside the gene matches. The CDR3 sequence is 18 residues long.